The 26 T cell receptor beta chains reported below all come from one sample, sequenced in a study of T-cell reconstitution after alpha-beta-depleted transplantation in children. Unique molecular identifiers featured in how the TCRbeta library was prepared. MiXCR, run by TCRdb on the PCR reads, gives a single entry per CDR3 protein. The data contain about 640,000 distinct CDR3 sequences, around a sixth of them singletons. The sample was PBMCs from the stem cell graft donor, taken from the stem cell graft. The receptors come from a human donor who donated a stem cell graft to a child with acute myeloid leukemia.

The V and J genes are TRBV15 and TRBJ2-1, with a tentative D call TRBD1 (7 bases). The CDR3 has 15 residues. V shed 2 bases and J shed 4 bases, with 12 bases lying between them. CDR1 is LNHNV, CDR2 YYDKDF, per germline (reference sequence). CDR3 nucleotide sequence: TGTGCCACCAGCAGAAGGAGGGGGCAATACAATGAGCAGTTCTTC. This codes for CATSRRRGQYNEQFF. The variable domain in full, with the rest retrieved from reference TRBV15 and TRBJ2-1, is DAMVIQNPRYQVTQFGKPVTLSCSQTLNHNVMYWYQQKSSQAPKLLFHYYDKDFNNEADTPDNFQSRRPNTSFCFLDIRSPGLGDTAMYLCATSRRRGQYNEQFFGPGTRLTVL.

V gene TRBV6-5 combines with J gene TRBJ2-2; the D call may be TRBD1 or TRBD2 (5 bases each). This CDR3 region has 17 residues. CDR1 and CDR2 (germline): MNHEY, SVGAGI. V was trimmed by 3 bases and J by 4 bases, leaving 18 bases between them. CDR3 in amino acids: CASSYVLRVGGTGELFF. The DNA of the CDR3 is TGTGCCAGCAGTTATGTCCTCAGGGTAGGAGGCACCGGGGAGCTGTTTTTT.

The J gene is TRBJ2-1, the V gene TRBV5-6, with 7 bases lining up with TRBD2. The V segment lost 0 bases and the J segment 7 bases; nucleotides outside the gene matches: 13. Germline lookup yields CDR1 SGHDT and CDR2 YYEEEE. There are 17 residues in the CDR3. The CDR3 region is CASSLEGVGGGSNEQFF. For the CDR3, the DNA is TGTGCCAGCAGCTTGGAAGGAGTTGGGGGAGGGTCGAATGAGCAGTTCTTC.

In its sample, this clonotype was seen many times. V and J are TRBV29-1 and TRBJ1-4; D remains unclear. The CDR3 runs 12 residues. CDR1 SQVTM and CDR2 ANQGSEA come from the germline V gene. V shed 3 bases and J shed 6 bases, with 8 bases lying between them. For the CDR3, the DNA is TGCAGCGTTGACTCGGGAGATGAAAAACTGTTTTTT. This encodes CSVDSGDEKLFF.

This clonotype was seen more than once but under ten times. The CDR3 spells CASSLEIGRKEETQYF. The CDR3 nucleotides are TGTGCCAGCAGCTTAGAAATCGGGAGGAAAGAAGAGACCCAGTACTTC. The chain has TRBV7-2 and TRBJ2-5; 7 nucleotides agree with TRBD2. CDR1 and CDR2 (germline): SGHTA, FQGNSA. The V and J ends lost 1 base and 3 bases, in that order; junction bases with no gene match: 8. This CDR3 spans 16 amino acids.

This clonotype was detected a few times. The V and J genes are TRBV6-1 and TRBJ1-2, with D perhaps TRBD1 (5 bases). CDR1 is MNHNS, CDR2 SASEGT, per germline. The CDR3 is made up of 13 amino acids. V lost 7 bases and J lost 5, with 14 bases in between. The CDR3 nucleotides read TGTGCCAGCACCAATGGGGGACGGTATGGCTACACCTTC. It yields the protein CASTNGGRYGYTF.

The rearrangement links TRBV5-5 to TRBJ1-1; TRBD1 might be the D (6 bases). V was cut by 0 bases and J by 0 bases, with 9 bases left in between. In germline, CDR1 is SGHKS, CDR2 YYEKEE (reference sequence). CDR3 length: 15 amino acids. For the CDR3, the DNA is TGTGCCAGCAGCTTGGGCAGGGGAGTGAACACTGAAGCTTTCTTT. Protein: CASSLGRGVNTEAFF.

The V and J genes are TRBV30 and TRBJ2-1; possible D gene TRBD2, 7 bases. The length of the CDR3 is 14 residues. V dropped 1 base and J dropped 6 bases, with 13 bases sitting between them. From germline, CDR1 is GTSNPN and CDR2 SVGIG (reference sequence). CDR3 nucleotides: TGTGCCTGGAGTGACTCCGCGGGGGCCAATGAGCAGTTCTTC. This sequence encodes CAWSDSAGANEQFF.

This clonotype came up many times. The rearrangement links TRBV20-1 to TRBJ2-7; 8 bases align to TRBD1. The V gene's germline CDR1 is DFQATT and CDR2 SNEGSKA (reference sequence). The V and J ends lost 6 bases and 3 bases, in that order; junction bases with no gene match: 10. The CDR3 is 14 amino acids. As DNA, the CDR3 is TGCAGTGCCACCCCGGACAGGGCGGTCTACGAGCAGTACTTC. Protein sequence: CSATPDRAVYEQYF.

This clonotype showed up many times. The chain links TRBV5-1 to TRBJ2-1; D might be TRBD2 (6 bases). Germline loops: CDR1 SGHRS, CDR2 YFSETQ. The CDR3 is made up of 15 amino acids. V was pared by 5 bases and J by 2 bases, with 14 bases between. CDR3 amino acids: CASSGGKGTYNEQFF. In DNA, the CDR3 is TGCGCCAGCAGTGGGGGGAAGGGCACCTACAATGAGCAGTTCTTC.

The chain recombines TRBV5-1 with TRBJ2-2; 14 nucleotides agree with TRBD2. There are 17 residues in the CDR3. Germline V gene data show CDR1 as SGHRS and CDR2 as YFSETQ. With V trimmed by 8 bases and J by 3 bases, 9 bases remained unmatched. The DNA of the CDR3 is TGCGCCAGTATGCTGGGGACTAGCGGGGGATACACCGGGGAGCTGTTTTTT. Translated, it gives CASMLGTSGGYTGELFF.

Ten or more counts support this clonotype. This sequence joins TRBV5-5 and TRBJ1-5, with 11 positions matching TRBD1. From germline, CDR1 is SGHKS and CDR2 YYEKEE (reference sequence). This CDR3 region has 15 residues. Trimming cost V 1 base and J 6 bases; bases outside gene matches: 3. The DNA for the CDR3 is TGTGCCAGCAGCTTGAGGACAGGGGGCCTTCAGCCCCAGCATTTT. Its translation is CASSLRTGGLQPQHF.

The chain recombines TRBV28 with TRBJ1-5; a possible D gene is TRBD1 (6 bases). Germline-derived CDR1 and CDR2 are MDHEN and SYDVKM. V lost 5 bases and J 0 bases, leaving 11 bases between the germline ends. There are 15 residues in the CDR3. CDR3 bases: TGTGCCAGCAGTGCGGACAGAACTAGCAATCAGCCCCAGCATTTT. It yields the protein CASSADRTSNQPQHF.

This chain connects TRBV7-9 to TRBJ2-3; D not certain. Trimming left V 5 bases short and J 6 bases short, with 9 bases between. Germline V CDR1 and CDR2: SEHNR, FQNEAQ (reference sequence). The CDR3 sequence is 12 residues long. The CDR3 bases are TGTGCCAGCAGCCATCTCTACGATACGCAGTATTTT. Translating gives CASSHLYDTQYF.

The CDR3 here is CASSQTGYQPQHF. CDR3 in DNA: TGTGCCAGCAGTCAAACAGGGTATCAGCCCCAGCATTTT. This chain joins TRBV12-3 or TRBV12-4 and TRBJ1-5, with D possibly being TRBD1 (6 bases). This CDR3 is 13 amino acids long. With 5 bases removed from V and 5 bases from J, the gap between germline ends came to 10 bases.

This clonotype was seen a handful of times. The rearrangement uses TRBV5-5 and TRBJ2-6; 7 nucleotides match TRBD1. Looked up from germline, CDR1 is SGHKS and CDR2 is YYEKEE (reference sequence). The CDR3 has 18 amino acids. The V segment lost 1 base and the J segment 0 bases; nucleotides outside the gene matches: 7. The CDR3 spells CASSLLPGQTSGANVLTF. Written as DNA, the CDR3 is TGTGCCAGCAGCTTGCTTCCGGGACAGACCTCTGGGGCCAACGTCCTGACTTTC.

This clonotype was seen just once. Being one base from a much bigger clone, this may be a read error. This rearrangement joins TRBV27 to TRBJ1-1; D ambiguous. Germline V CDR1 and CDR2: MNHEY, SMNVEV (reference sequence). The CDR3 has 14 residues. CDR3 protein: CASSLAGGRTDAFF. CDR3 nucleotides: TGTGCCAGCAGTTTGGCAGGAGGGCGCACTGACGCTTTCTTT.

This clonotype was seen only a few times. The genes are TRBV12-3 or TRBV12-4 and TRBJ1-2, with TRBD1 matching 7 bases. The J segment lost 4 bases and the V segment lost 7 bases, leaving 9 bases of the junction unmatched. There are 14 residues in the CDR3. CDR3 DNA: TGTGCCAGCACTGAGGCGGGGACAGCCTATGGCTACACCTTC. Amino acids: CASTEAGTAYGYTF.

The V and J genes are TRBV12-3 or TRBV12-4 and TRBJ1-5; TRBD1 matches 7 bases. The V and J ends lost 1 base and 9 bases, in that order; junction bases with no gene match: 9. The CDR3 covers 15 residues. The CDR3 region has the DNA TGTGCCAGCAGTTTAGGGAGGACAGGTTCGGTGCCCCAGCATTTT. Its translation is CASSLGRTGSVPQHF.

The sample holds many counts of this clonotype. V is TRBV6-2 or TRBV6-3 and J is TRBJ2-7; TRBD1 matches at 7 bases. Germline trimming cut 4 bases from V and 2 bases from J; bases unmatched to any gene: 5. This CDR3 is 14 amino acids long. Germline CDR1 and CDR2: MNHEY and SVGEGT. The CDR3 loop is CASSWGQKAYEQYF. Here the CDR3 DNA reads TGTGCCAGCAGTTGGGGACAGAAAGCCTACGAGCAGTACTTC.

In its sample, this clonotype was seen many times. The rearrangement links TRBV6-5 to TRBJ1-6; D is ambiguous. The CDR3 spans 16 residues. The V end lost 2 bases, the J end lost 4 bases, and 12 bases lay between the germline ends. Germline assignment: CDR1 MNHEY and CDR2 SVGAGI. The CDR3 DNA is TGTGCCAGCAGTTACGCCCAACAAGGGTATAATTCACCCCTCCACTTT. It codes for CASSYAQQGYNSPLHF.

In this sample, this clonotype turned up many times. The CDR3 region is CSVGVTDTQYF. Here the CDR3 DNA reads TGCAGCGTTGGGGTCACAGATACGCAGTATTTT. V is TRBV29-1 and J is TRBJ2-3; no clear D gene. CDR3 length: 11 residues. V gave up 4 bases and J gave up 2 bases, with 4 bases separating them. Germline V gene data show CDR1 as SQVTM and CDR2 as ANQGSEA.

The rearrangement links TRBV9 to TRBJ2-3; D possibly uses TRBD1 or TRBD2 (5 bases each). This CDR3 spans 14 amino acids. The germline V gene has CDR1 SGDLS and CDR2 YYNGEE. The V and J ends lost 4 bases and 6 bases respectively, with 15 bases between them. DNA for the CDR3: TGTGCCAGCAGCAATATGGGACGGTACGATACGCAGTATTTT. It specifies CASSNMGRYDTQYF.

This clonotype has just a few counts. The rearrangement links TRBV28 to TRBJ2-3; D remains unclear. This CDR3 has 16 residues. Germline V gene lookup returns CDR1 MDHEN and CDR2 SYDVKM. Between the trimmed V and J ends, which lost 2 bases and 2 bases, there was a span of 14 bases. In DNA, the CDR3 is TGTGCCAGCAGTTTAGTATCCGGAACCACCACAGATACGCAGTATTTT. Translating gives CASSLVSGTTTDTQYF.

V is TRBV20-1 and J is TRBJ1-6, with D maybe TRBD1 (5 bases). Deletions cut 3 bases from V and 3 bases from J, with 15 bases between. This CDR3 contains 16 residues. Germline V gene data show CDR1 as DFQATT and CDR2 as SNEGSKA (reference sequence). The CDR3, as DNA: TGCAGTGCTAGGGGCCAGGGTGGAATCTATAATTCACCCCTCCACTTT. This encodes CSARGQGGIYNSPLHF.

This clonotype was counted at least ten times. CDR3 nucleotides: TGCAGTGCTAGAGGCTTGAATGAAAAACTGTTTTTT. This codes for CSARGLNEKLFF. The chain combines TRBV20-1 with TRBJ1-4; D unclear. Trimming pared 1 base from V and 5 bases from J, leaving 5 bases between. The V gene's germline CDR1 is DFQATT and CDR2 SNEGSKA (reference sequence). The CDR3 length is 12 residues.